This T cell receptor beta chain was found in a study of blood T cell repertoires in COVID-19. Background on the study: Whether acute or convalescent, the COVID-19 samples came from the United States, Italy and Spain.

Source study methods: Counts of nucleated cells, estimated from reference gene primer amplification, were obtained. This table comes from immunoSEQ multiplex PCR, and its TCRdb copy is limited to in-frame clones, with some not included. That table supplies the V and J calls and clone size; D and trimming were determined from the DNA. The sample shows fewer than 150,000 clones, about nine tenths of them seen only once. The J segment lost 0 bases and the V segment lost 6 bases, leaving 3 bases of the junction unmatched. Germline lookup yields CDR1 SNHLY and CDR2 FYNNEI. There are 15 residues in the CDR3.

The sample consisted of peripheral blood. The chain carries TRBV2 and TRBJ1-3; TRBD1 agrees at 9 bases. This receptor was taken from a man over 45 with active or convalescent COVID-19. The chain's CDR3 is CASSRTGDSGNTIYF. The CDR3 region has the DNA TGTGCCAGCAGCCGGACAGGGGACTCTGGAAACACCATATATTTT.